This entry lists 28 T cell receptor beta chains sequenced from one sample in a study of T-cell memory formation after mild COVID-19. TCRdb fed the 5' RACE reads into MiXCR, producing one record per CDR3 protein. In the table there are tens of thousands of distinct CDR3 sequences, 16% of which are singletons. The sequenced sample consisted of PBMCs or a T cell subset sorted from them (not recorded which). Every receptor here comes from an adult woman who had mild COVID-19 (a few samples of this study predate the infection). Cell type and time point are not known.

The chain links TRBV12-3 or TRBV12-4 to TRBJ2-4, with D unresolved. CDR3 length: 14 amino acids. V gave up 5 bases and J gave up 0 bases, with 8 bases separating them. The CDR3 DNA sequence: TGTGCCAGCAGTGCGGACCAAGCCAAAAACATTCAGTACTTC. The encoded protein is CASSADQAKNIQYF.

This chain links TRBV27 with TRBJ2-7; D is undetermined. V lost 4 bases to trimming and J lost 2 bases, with 6 bases between them. The CDR3 runs to 12 residues. CDR1 is MNHEY, CDR2 SMNVEV, per germline (reference sequence). The CDR3 DNA reads as TGTGCCAGCAGTTCTCCCGCCTACGAGCAGTACTTC. The encoded protein is CASSSPAYEQYF.

The genes are TRBV5-1 and TRBJ2-7, with D unresolved. The CDR3 has 11 residues. Germline CDR1 SGHRS, CDR2 YFSETQ. With 4 bases removed from V and 7 bases from J, the gap between germline ends came to 9 bases. CDR3 region: CASSELEEQYF. The CDR3, as DNA: TGCGCCAGCAGCGAATTGGAGGAGCAGTACTTC.

The rearrangement joins TRBV20-1 to TRBJ1-1; 10 nucleotides line up with TRBD1. Germline CDR1 and CDR2: DFQATT and SNEGSKA (reference sequence). The CDR3 contains 15 residues. The J segment lost 4 bases and the V segment lost 0 bases, leaving 5 bases of the junction unmatched. The DNA of the CDR3 is TGCAGTGCTAGAGATACCGGGACAGGGGCCACTGAAGCTTTCTTT. It translates to CSARDTGTGATEAFF.

The sample holds a few counts of this clonotype. The rearrangement links TRBV24-1 to TRBJ2-2; D remains unclear. The germline V and J ends were trimmed by 1 base and 3 bases, with 5 bases remaining between them. CDR1 and CDR2 (germline): KGHDR, SFDVKD. CDR3 length: 14 amino acids. The CDR3 coding sequence is TGTGCCACCAGTGATTTAGCCTACACCGGGGAGCTGTTTTTT. Encoded protein: CATSDLAYTGELFF.

Details on this clonotype: Because the CDR3 is missing its conserved closing phenylalanine or tryptophan, this is likely a read error. The DNA is omitted, as the CDR3 cannot be located on it reliably, and the CDR3 follows TCRdb's listing. This chain links TRBV13 with TRBJ2-1; the listed D gene, TRBD2, was not tested against the DNA. In germline, CDR1 is PRHDT, CDR2 FYEKMQ (reference sequence). The CDR3 region is 13 residues in length, termini included. This chain's CDR3 is CASSPTPSGRTQR.

This chain links TRBV7-9 with TRBJ2-3; 8 bases map to TRBD1. The ends lost 5 bases at V and 4 bases at J; junction bases unmatched: 8. The CDR3 contains 15 residues. CDR1 and CDR2 from the germline V gene are SEHNR and FQNEAQ (reference sequence). DNA for the CDR3: TGTGCCAGCAGCCCCGGGACAGGCCTTCCAGATACGCAGTATTTT. This codes for CASSPGTGLPDTQYF.

In its sample, this clonotype was seen a few times. The chain is built from TRBV4-1 and TRBJ1-5; 11 nucleotides line up with TRBD1. Germline CDR1 MGHRA, CDR2 YSYEKL. V lost 2 bases, J lost 6 bases, and 3 bases stayed unmatched. The CDR3 is made up of 15 amino acids. The CDR3 nucleotides read TGCGCCAGCAGCCAATGGGACAGGGGGGGTCAGCCCCAGCATTTT. Translated: CASSQWDRGGQPQHF.

The chain recombines TRBV5-6 with TRBJ2-5; D is perhaps TRBD1 (5 bases). Germline V CDR1 and CDR2: SGHDT, YYEEEE. The CDR3 length is 16 residues. V lost 0 bases and J 1 base, leaving 13 bases between the germline ends. In nucleotides, the CDR3 is TGTGCCAGCAGCTTGGAATCCGGTGGGGCCCAAGAGACCCAGTACTTC. It yields the protein CASSLESGGAQETQYF.

The rearrangement joins TRBV7-9 to TRBJ2-1, with 8 bases aligning to TRBD1. CDR1 and CDR2 (germline): SEHNR, FQNEAQ (reference sequence). The CDR3 spans 15 residues. V was clipped by 3 bases and J by 8 bases; unmatched bases: 9. The CDR3 region has the DNA TGTGCCAGCAGCTTGTCCACAGGGGGGTTCGATGAGCAGTTCTTC. Translated: CASSLSTGGFDEQFF. The variable domain in full, completed from reference TRBV7-9 and TRBJ2-1, reads DTGVSQNPRHKITKRGQNVTFRCDPISEHNRLYWYRQTLGQGPEFLTYFQNEAQLEKSRLLSDRFSAERPKGSFSTLEIQRTEQGDSAMYLCASSLSTGGFDEQFFGPGTRLTVL.

The chain employs TRBV24-1 and TRBJ2-1; TRBD2 aligns across 10 bases. CDR1 and CDR2 from the germline V gene are KGHDR and SFDVKD. This CDR3 is 15 amino acids long. V lost 1 base to trimming and J lost 7 bases; unmatched junction nucleotides: 3. CDR3 region: CATSDLASGSNEQFF. The CDR3, as DNA: TGTGCCACCAGTGATTTAGCTAGCGGGAGTAATGAGCAGTTCTTC.

This clonotype was seen a handful of times. The gene calls are TRBV24-1 and TRBJ2-5; 9 bases are a match to TRBD2. This CDR3 has 19 amino acids. V lost 1 base to trimming and J lost 2 bases; unmatched junction nucleotides: 13. Germline CDR1 and CDR2: KGHDR and SFDVKD. CDR3 bases: TGTGCCACCAGTGATTTCAGCGGGGGGCCCGTACGGTGGCAAGAGACCCAGTACTTC. As protein: CATSDFSGGPVRWQETQYF.

V gene TRBV11-2 combines with J gene TRBJ2-6; D might be TRBD2 (5 bases). Trimming left V 5 bases short and J 9 bases short, with 20 bases between. Germline V CDR1 and CDR2: SGHAT, FQNNGV. The CDR3 sequence is 16 residues long. The CDR3 loop reads CASSPALGLFFNVLTF. CDR3 sequence (DNA): TGTGCCAGCAGCCCCGCATTAGGACTGTTCTTCAACGTCCTGACTTTC.

This chain joins TRBV6-1 and TRBJ1-1; no definite D call. CDR1 is MNHNS and CDR2 is SASEGT in the germline V gene. The CDR3 runs to 11 residues. With 6 bases removed from V and 3 bases from J, the gap between germline ends came to 5 bases. CDR3 protein: CASRDHTEAFF. As DNA, the CDR3 is TGTGCCAGCAGGGACCACACTGAAGCTTTCTTT.

This clonotype was seen only a few times. The V and J genes are TRBV30 and TRBJ2-2; D gene uncertain. This CDR3 comprises 12 residues. The germline V gene encodes CDR1 GTSNPN and CDR2 SVGIG (reference sequence). Trimming cost V 5 bases and J 7 bases, with 11 bases left between them. The CDR3 spells CAWGPLGGELFF. The CDR3 DNA is TGTGCCTGGGGCCCCTTGGGCGGGGAGCTGTTTTTT.

This clonotype was seen at least ten times. The rearrangement joins TRBV4-2 to TRBJ2-3; 10 bases are a match to TRBD2. The CDR3 runs 15 residues. Per the germline V gene, CDR1 is LGHNA and CDR2 is YNFKEQ. J gave up 1 base and V 4 bases, and 2 bases lay outside the gene matches. The CDR3 DNA follows: TGTGCCAGCAGCCCTCTAGCGGGGGGCACAGATACGCAGTATTTT. Translation gives CASSPLAGGTDTQYF.

The J gene is TRBJ1-1, the V gene TRBV3-1; TRBD1 aligns across 7 bases. Losses at the gene ends were 4 bases for V and 5 bases for J; bases not matched to a gene: 4. The germline V gene encodes CDR1 LGHDT and CDR2 YNNKEL (reference sequence). CDR3 length equals 13 residues. CDR3 region: CASSPTGRTEAFF. CDR3 DNA sequence: TGTGCCAGCAGCCCGACAGGGCGGACTGAAGCTTTCTTT. Looking up the rest from reference TRBV3-1 and TRBJ1-1 gives the full variable domain: DTAVSQTPKYLVTQMGNDKSIKCEQNLGHDTMYWYKQDSKKFLKIMFSYNNKELIINETVPNRFSPKSPDKAHLNLHINSLELGDSAVYFCASSPTGRTEAFFGQGTRLTVV.

The rearrangement uses TRBV20-1 and TRBJ2-7; tentative D call: TRBD1 (5 bases). The V end lost 3 bases, the J end lost 3 bases, and 21 bases lay between the germline ends. This CDR3 has 16 residues. Germline assignment: CDR1 DFQATT and CDR2 SNEGSKA (reference sequence). CDR3 loop: CSASPPTVEDLYEQYF. DNA of the CDR3: TGCAGTGCTAGCCCCCCGACAGTAGAGGATCTCTACGAGCAGTACTTC.

This clonotype was seen more than once but under ten times. This chain connects TRBV7-9 to TRBJ2-1; TRBD1 agrees at 9 bases. Germline loops: CDR1 SEHNR, CDR2 FQNEAQ (reference sequence). The V gene end was trimmed by 5 bases and the J gene end by 1 base; junction bases not matched to a gene: 6. CDR3 length equals 16 residues. CDR3 sequence reads: CASSPRTGVSYNEQFF. CDR3 DNA sequence: TGTGCCAGCAGCCCACGGACAGGGGTGTCCTACAATGAGCAGTTCTTC.

V and J are TRBV12-3 or TRBV12-4 and TRBJ2-1; 7 positions match TRBD1. This CDR3 is built from 13 residues. After removal of 10 bases from V and 4 bases from J, the junction contained 7 bases not matched to a gene. The CDR3 sequence: CATSTGTYNEQFF. CDR3 nucleotide sequence: TGTGCCACCTCGACAGGGACGTACAATGAGCAGTTCTTC.

The chain combines TRBV24-1 with TRBJ2-1; either TRBD1 or TRBD2 may fit D (5 bases each). The CDR3 is 14 amino acids. Deletions cut 9 bases from V and 0 bases from J, with 11 bases between. Germline values: CDR1 KGHDR, CDR2 SFDVKD. CDR3 sequence (DNA): TGTGCCACCGGGGACCCCAACTCCTACAATGAGCAGTTCTTC. Protein product: CATGDPNSYNEQFF.

CDR3 in DNA: TGCGCCAGCAGCCACCCCGGGGAGGGGTCGCCCTATGGCTACACCTTC. It encodes CASSHPGEGSPYGYTF. The chain is built from TRBV4-1 and TRBJ1-2, with D maybe TRBD1 (5 bases). Looked up from germline, CDR1 is MGHRA and CDR2 is YSYEKL. Trimming shortened V by 3 bases and J by 4 bases, and 18 bases separated the two germline ends. The CDR3 length is 16 residues.

This rearrangement joins TRBV15 to TRBJ2-7; D not resolved. V was trimmed by 0 bases and J by 3 bases, leaving 9 bases between them. There are 14 residues in the CDR3. Germline V gene lookup returns CDR1 LNHNV and CDR2 YYDKDF (reference sequence). The chain's CDR3 is CATSRDVQLYEQYF. The CDR3 DNA sequence: TGTGCCACCAGCAGAGATGTACAGCTCTACGAGCAGTACTTC. The entire variable domain, with the rest obtained from reference TRBV15 and TRBJ2-7, is as follows: DAMVIQNPRYQVTQFGKPVTLSCSQTLNHNVMYWYQQKSSQAPKLLFHYYDKDFNNEADTPDNFQSRRPNTSFCFLDIRSPGLGDTAMYLCATSRDVQLYEQYFGPGTRLTVT.

This rearrangement joins TRBV30 to TRBJ2-7; 7 bases map to TRBD2. The CDR3 totals 13 residues. V shed 2 bases, J shed 0 bases, and the junction held 1 base outside the gene matches. The germline V gene has CDR1 GTSNPN and CDR2 SVGIG (reference sequence). This CDR3 reads CAWSSGNSYEQYF. The CDR3, as DNA: TGTGCCTGGAGTAGCGGGAACTCCTACGAGCAGTACTTC.

Only a few counts were recorded for this clonotype. V usage is TRBV11-3 and J usage is TRBJ2-2; TRBD1 matches 7 bases. With V trimmed by 2 bases and J by 1 base, 4 bases remained unmatched. This CDR3 is 16 amino acids long. CDR1 SGHNT and CDR2 YENEEA come from the germline V gene. CDR3 sequence (DNA): TGTGCCAGCAGCTTACACAGGGGTCTGAACACCGGGGAGCTGTTTTTT. Amino acids: CASSLHRGLNTGELFF.

This clonotype was seen more than once but under ten times. CDR3 sequence: CASSFMGGGLHGYTF. The DNA of the CDR3 is TGTGCCAGCAGTTTTATGGGAGGAGGGCTCCATGGCTACACCTTC. The V and J genes are TRBV12-3 or TRBV12-4 and TRBJ1-2, with D unresolved. There are 15 residues in the CDR3. Trimming removed 3 bases from V and 6 bases from J, with 17 bases in between.

The chain links TRBV24-1 to TRBJ2-5; D gene unclear. The CDR3 length is 11 residues. Germline V lookup: CDR1 KGHDR, CDR2 SFDVKD. With 3 bases removed from V and 4 bases from J, the gap between germline ends came to 2 bases. The CDR3 nucleotides read TGTGCCACCAGTGATCGAGAGACCCAGTACTTC. Protein product: CATSDRETQYF.

This clonotype was observed a few times. The rearrangement joins TRBV6-1 to TRBJ2-2, with D tentatively TRBD1 (6 bases). CDR1 is MNHNS, CDR2 SASEGT, per germline. The CDR3 length is 16 residues. V lost 1 base and J lost 9, with 18 bases in between. CDR3 sequence (DNA): TGTGCCAGCAGTGAAGATTTGGGACACCCCGACCGGGAGCTGTTTTTT. Encoded protein: CASSEDLGHPDRELFF.